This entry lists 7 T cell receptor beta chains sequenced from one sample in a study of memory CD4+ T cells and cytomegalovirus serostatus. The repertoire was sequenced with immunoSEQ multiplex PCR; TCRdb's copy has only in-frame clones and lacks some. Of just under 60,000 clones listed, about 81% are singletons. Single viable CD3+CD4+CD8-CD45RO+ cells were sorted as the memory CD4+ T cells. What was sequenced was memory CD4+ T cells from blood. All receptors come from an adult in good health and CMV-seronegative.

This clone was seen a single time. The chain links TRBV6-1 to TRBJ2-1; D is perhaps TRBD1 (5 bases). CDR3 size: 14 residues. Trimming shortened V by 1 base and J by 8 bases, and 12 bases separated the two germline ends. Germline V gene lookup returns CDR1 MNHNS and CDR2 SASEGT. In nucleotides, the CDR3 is TGTGCCAGCAGTGAAGGCCTTGTCAGGGATGAGCAGTTCTTC. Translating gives CASSEGLVRDEQFF.

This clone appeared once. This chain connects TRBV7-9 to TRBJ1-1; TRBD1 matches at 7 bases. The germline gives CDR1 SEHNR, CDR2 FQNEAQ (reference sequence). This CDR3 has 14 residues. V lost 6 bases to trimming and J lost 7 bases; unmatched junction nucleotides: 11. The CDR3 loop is CASRRQGGGGEAFF. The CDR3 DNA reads TGTGCCAGCAGGCGACAGGGAGGCGGCGGTGAAGCTTTCTTT.

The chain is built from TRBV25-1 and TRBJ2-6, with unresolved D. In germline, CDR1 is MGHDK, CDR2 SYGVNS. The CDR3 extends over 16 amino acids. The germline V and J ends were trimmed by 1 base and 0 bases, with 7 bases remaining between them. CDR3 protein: CASSEFSSSGANVLTF. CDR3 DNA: TGTGCCAGCAGTGAATTCTCTAGCTCTGGGGCCAACGTCCTGACTTTC.

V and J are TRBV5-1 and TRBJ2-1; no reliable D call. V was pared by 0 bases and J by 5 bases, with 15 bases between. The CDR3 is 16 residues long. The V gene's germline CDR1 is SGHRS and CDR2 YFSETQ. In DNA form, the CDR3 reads TGCGCCAGCAGCTTGGATGGCTCCCTAAAAAACAATGAGCAGTTCTTC. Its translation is CASSLDGSLKNNEQFF.

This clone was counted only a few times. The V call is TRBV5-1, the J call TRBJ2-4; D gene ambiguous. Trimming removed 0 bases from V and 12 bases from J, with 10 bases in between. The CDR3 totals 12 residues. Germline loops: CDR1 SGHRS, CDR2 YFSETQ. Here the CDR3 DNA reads TGCGCCAGCAGCTTGGTCGGAGATCCTCAGTACTTC. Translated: CASSLVGDPQYF.

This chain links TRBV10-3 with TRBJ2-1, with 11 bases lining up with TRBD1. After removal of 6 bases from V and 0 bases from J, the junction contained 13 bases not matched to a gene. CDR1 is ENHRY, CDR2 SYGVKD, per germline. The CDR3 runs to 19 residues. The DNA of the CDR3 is TGTGCCATCAGGGAGGACAGGGGGCTCCCGGGAGGCTCCTACAATGAGCAGTTCTTC. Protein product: CAIREDRGLPGGSYNEQFF.

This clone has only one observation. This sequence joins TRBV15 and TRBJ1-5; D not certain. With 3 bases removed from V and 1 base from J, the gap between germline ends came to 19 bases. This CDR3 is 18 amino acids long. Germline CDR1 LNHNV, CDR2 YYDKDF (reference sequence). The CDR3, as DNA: TGTGCCACCAGCAGGCCTAAGGAGTGGGATGAGAGCAATCAGCCCCAGCATTTT. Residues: CATSRPKEWDESNQPQHF.